Described below is a single T cell receptor beta chain sequence and its context. These data originate in a study of blood T cell repertoires in COVID-19. At the level of the study: Acute-phase and convalescent COVID-19 samples originated in the United States, Italy and Spain. T cells, B-cell-depleted T cells, or PBMCs supplied cDNA or gDNA.

This CDR3 is built from 15 residues. In germline, CDR1 is SGDLS, CDR2 YYNGEE. Trimming left V 0 bases short and J 6 bases short, with 12 bases between. The authors' processing: Reference gene primer amplification yielded estimated nucleated cell counts. Sequenced by immunoSEQ multiplex PCR; TCRdb stores in-frame clones only, minus some. V and J calls and clone size come straight from that table; D and trimming were deduced from the DNA. Of about 81,000 clones in the sample, roughly 90% were seen once. J is TRBJ1-4 and V is TRBV9; no reliable D call. Specimen: peripheral blood. The TCR originated in a man in his 70s with active or convalescent COVID-19. CDR3 amino acids: CASSVESQRHEKLFF. In DNA, the CDR3 is TGTGCCAGCAGCGTAGAGTCCCAGAGGCATGAAAAACTGTTTTTT.